This TCR beta chain was identified in a study of T cells in tuberculosis. Some clones are missing from TCRdb's copy, which holds only in-frame ones; the method was immunoSEQ multiplex PCR. The repertoire includes 35,000 to 55,000 clones, nearly 95% of them detected once, and less than 8.5% sits in the top ten. This CDR3 has 15 amino acids. Germline CDR1 and CDR2: SGHRS and YFSETQ. V was trimmed by 0 bases and J by 4 bases, leaving 14 bases between them. The rearrangement uses TRBV5-1 and TRBJ2-7, with D maybe TRBD2 (6 bases). This TCR derives from a donor under 30 with latent tuberculosis or without tuberculosis infection. Specimen: PBMCs. The CDR3 region has the DNA TGCGCCAGCAGCTTGGGTGGGACTGGTTTTTACGAGCAGTACTTC. Amino acids: CASSLGGTGFYEQYF.